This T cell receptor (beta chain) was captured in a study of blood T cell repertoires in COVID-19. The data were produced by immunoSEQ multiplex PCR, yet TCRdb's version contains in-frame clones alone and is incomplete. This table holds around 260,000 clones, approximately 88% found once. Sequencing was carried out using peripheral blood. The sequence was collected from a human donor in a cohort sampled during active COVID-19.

CDR3 DNA sequence: TGTGCCAGCAGCGGACAGTCTATTGGTGGCTACACCTTC. Translated, it gives CASSGQSIGGYTF. This chain connects TRBV9 to TRBJ1-2; D perhaps matches TRBD1 (5 bases). Germline CDR1 SGDLS, CDR2 YYNGEE. V was clipped by 3 bases and J by 7 bases, with 13 bases between them. There are 13 residues in the CDR3.